This TCR beta chain was identified in a study of T cell changes during pregnancy in multiple sclerosis. The CDR3 sequence is 13 residues long. Trimming left V 4 bases short and J 4 bases short, with 10 bases between. Germline loops: CDR1 SGHTA, CDR2 FQGTGA. Clones were sequenced by immunoSEQ multiplex PCR, and TCRdb holds only the in-frame ones, with some missing. This repertoire shows tens of thousands of clones, about nine tenths found once; its top ten account for 5.5% to 7%. The chain couples TRBV7-3 to TRBJ1-1, with D possibly TRBD1 on 5 matching bases. The sequence derives from a female donor with multiple sclerosis, enrolled in a pregnancy study. The starting material was CD8+ T cells from peripheral blood mononuclear cells, obtained in the second trimester of pregnancy. CDR3 DNA sequence: TGTGCCAGCAGCTACGGGGGGGGCACTGAAGCTTTCTTT. Protein: CASSYGGGTEAFF.